Shown below are 2 T cell receptor beta chains from a single sample sequenced in a study of shared clonotypes between healthy human individuals. Sequencing used immunoSEQ multiplex PCR; TCRdb keeps in-frame clones, though not all of them. The profile shows nearly 1,000,000 clones, less than 85% of them singletons. The sequencing sample was made of memory CD4+ T cells sorted from blood. Specified subset: CD45RA-negative fraction. The receptor set was obtained from a man aged 18 to 29 in good health.

This clone was seen a few times. V and J are TRBV4-1 and TRBJ1-1, with a possible D match to TRBD1 (5 bases). Looked up from germline, CDR1 is MGHRA and CDR2 is YSYEKL. This CDR3 is 16 amino acids long. V was trimmed by 4 bases and J by 1 base, leaving 16 bases between them. This CDR3 is CASSLAAGMANTEAFF. Written as DNA, the CDR3 is TGCGCCAGCAGCCTGGCCGCAGGGATGGCGAACACTGAAGCTTTCTTT.

V and J are TRBV2 and TRBJ1-5; no definite D call. Germline loops: CDR1 SNHLY, CDR2 FYNNEI. This CDR3 has 15 amino acids. Deletions cut 6 bases from V and 0 bases from J, with 12 bases between. CDR3 nucleotides: TGTGCCAGCAGCCCGGCTACTTTTAGCAATCAGCCCCAGCATTTT. Its translation is CASSPATFSNQPQHF.